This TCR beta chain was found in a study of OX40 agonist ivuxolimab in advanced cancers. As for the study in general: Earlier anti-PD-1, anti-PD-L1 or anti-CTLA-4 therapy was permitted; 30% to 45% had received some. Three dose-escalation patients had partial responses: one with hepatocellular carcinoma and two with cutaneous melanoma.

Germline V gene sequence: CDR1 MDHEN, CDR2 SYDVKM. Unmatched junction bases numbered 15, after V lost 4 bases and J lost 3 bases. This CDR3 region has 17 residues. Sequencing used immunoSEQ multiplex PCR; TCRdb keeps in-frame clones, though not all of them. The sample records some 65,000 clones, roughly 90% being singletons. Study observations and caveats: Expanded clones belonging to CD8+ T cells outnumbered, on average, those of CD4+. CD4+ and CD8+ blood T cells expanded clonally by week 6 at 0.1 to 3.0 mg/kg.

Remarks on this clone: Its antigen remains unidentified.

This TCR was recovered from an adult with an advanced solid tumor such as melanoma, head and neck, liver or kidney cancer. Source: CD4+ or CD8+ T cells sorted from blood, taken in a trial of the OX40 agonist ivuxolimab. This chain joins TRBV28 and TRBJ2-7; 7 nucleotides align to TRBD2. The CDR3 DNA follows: TGTGCCAGCAGTTCCGCCCTCCGGGGGGTAAAAGTCTACGAGCAGTACTTC. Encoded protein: CASSSALRGVKVYEQYF.